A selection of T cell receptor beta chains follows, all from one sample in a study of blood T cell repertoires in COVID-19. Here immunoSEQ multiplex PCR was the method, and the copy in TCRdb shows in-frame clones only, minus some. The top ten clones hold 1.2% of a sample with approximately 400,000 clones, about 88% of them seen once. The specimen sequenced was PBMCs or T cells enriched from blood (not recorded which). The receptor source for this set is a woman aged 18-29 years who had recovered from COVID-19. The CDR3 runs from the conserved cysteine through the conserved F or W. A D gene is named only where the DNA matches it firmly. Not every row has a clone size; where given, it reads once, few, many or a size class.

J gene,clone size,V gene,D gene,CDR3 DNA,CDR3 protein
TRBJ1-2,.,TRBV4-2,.,TGTGCCAGCAGCCAAGAGGGCAGGGGAGCCTATGGCTACACCTTC,CASSQEGRGAYGYTF
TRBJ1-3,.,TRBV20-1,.,TGCAGTGCCAGTTCAGGGCGTGGGGACACCATATATTTT,CSASSGRGDTIYF
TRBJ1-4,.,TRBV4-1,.,TGCGCCAGCAGCCAAGAGACGGGGGGGTATGAAAAACTGTTTTTT,CASSQETGGYEKLFF
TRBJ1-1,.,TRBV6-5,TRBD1,TGTGCCAGCAGTTCGAGACAGGGACGGACTGAAGCTTTCTTT,CASSSRQGRTEAFF
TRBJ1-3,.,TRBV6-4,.,TGTGCCAGCAGTGAAGGGGCAGACTCTGGAAACACCATATATTTT,CASSEGADSGNTIYF
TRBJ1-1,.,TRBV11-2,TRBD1,TGTGCCAGCAGTCCTCATGGGACAGGGGGCACTGAAGCTTTCTTT,CASSPHGTGGTEAFF
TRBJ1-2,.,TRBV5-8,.,TGTGCCAGCAGCTTGGGGCTGGAGCTAGCTAACTATGGCTACACCTTC,CASSLGLELANYGYTF
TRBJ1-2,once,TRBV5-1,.,TGCGCCAGCAGTCCGATGACAGGAGGCTATGGCTACACCTTC,CASSPMTGGYGYTF
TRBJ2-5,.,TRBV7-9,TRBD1,TGTGCCAGCAGCCCAAGGACAGGTCCCCAAGAGACCCAGTACTTC,CASSPRTGPQETQYF
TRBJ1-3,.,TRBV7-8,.,TGTGCCAGCAGCTTAGCGTCTCGGGGAAGCTCTGGAAACACCATATATTTT,CASSLASRGSSGNTIYF
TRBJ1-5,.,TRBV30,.,TGTGCCTGGAGTGGACAGTATAGCAATCAGCCCCAGCATTTT,CAWSGQYSNQPQHF
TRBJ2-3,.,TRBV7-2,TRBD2,TGTGCCAGCAGCTTGCCGGGGGGGCCAACAGATACGCAGTATTTT,CASSLPGGPTDTQYF
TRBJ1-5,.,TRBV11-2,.,TGTGCCAGCAGCTTAGACAGGGTTCGGCAGCCCCAGCATTTT,CASSLDRVRQPQHF
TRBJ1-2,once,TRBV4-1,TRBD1,TGCGCCAGCAGCCAACCAAGGCGAGGCACAGGGGAAGGCTACACCTTC,CASSQPRRGTGEGYTF
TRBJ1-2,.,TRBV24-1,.,TGTGCCACCAGTGATGGTGCGGTAAACTATGGCTACACCTTC,CATSDGAVNYGYTF
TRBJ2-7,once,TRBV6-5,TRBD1,TGTGCCAGCAGCACCCGGGACAGGGGGACCTACGAGCAGTACTTC,CASSTRDRGTYEQYF
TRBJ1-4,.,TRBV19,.,TGTGCCAGTGCCTTCCAGGGGAAGAGGGAAAAACTGTTTTTT,CASAFQGKREKLFF
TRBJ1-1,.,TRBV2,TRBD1,TGTGCCAGCAGCATGTCAGGGGGATCCACTGAAGCTTTCTTT,CASSMSGGSTEAFF
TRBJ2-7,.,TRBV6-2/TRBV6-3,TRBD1,TGTGCCAGCAGCGGGACAGGGGGGAGCGAGCAGTACTTC,CASSGTGGSEQYF
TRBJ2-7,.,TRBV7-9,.,TGTGCCAGCAGCCCATCGGACACTAACATTCTATCCGAGCAGTACTTC,CASSPSDTNILSEQYF
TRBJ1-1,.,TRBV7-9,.,TGTGCCAGCAGCCTAGGGGGAGGGGGGACTGAAGCTTTCTTT,CASSLGGGGTEAFF
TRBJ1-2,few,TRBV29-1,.,TGCAGCGTTGAAGATCGGGAACCGGGAATCTATGGCTACACCTTC,CSVEDREPGIYGYTF
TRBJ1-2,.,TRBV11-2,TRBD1,TGTGCCAGCAGCTCGTACAGGGGGCCTACTTATGGCTACACCTTC,CASSSYRGPTYGYTF
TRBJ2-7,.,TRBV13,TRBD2,TGTGCCAGCAGCTCGGGGGGGTCCTACGAGCAGTACTTC,CASSSGGSYEQYF
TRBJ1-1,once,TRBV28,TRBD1,TGTGCCAGCAGTCCCCCCGGGACAGGGTTACGGACTGAAGCTTTCTTT,CASSPPGTGLRTEAFF
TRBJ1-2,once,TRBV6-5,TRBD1,TGTGCCAGCAGCAGGACAGGGGACTATGGCTACACCTTC,CASSRTGDYGYTF
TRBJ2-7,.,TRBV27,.,TGTGCCAGCAGTTTAGGGGGCACGCCCTACGAGCAGTACTTC,CASSLGGTPYEQYF
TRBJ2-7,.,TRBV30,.,TGTGCCTGGAGTGTAGAGTCCGAGCAGTACTTC,CAWSVESEQYF
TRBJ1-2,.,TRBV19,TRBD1,TGTGCCAGTACCCCCGGGACAGCCTATGGCTACACCTTC,CASTPGTAYGYTF
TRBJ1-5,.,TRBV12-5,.,TGTGCTAGTGGTTTGGTACTGTTCGGGGGGTTGAATCAGCCCCAGCATTTT,CASGLVLFGGLNQPQHF
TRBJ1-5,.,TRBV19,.,TGTGCCAGTAGTATCGAGCGGGGACCCCCTCAGCCCCAGCATTTT,CASSIERGPPQPQHF
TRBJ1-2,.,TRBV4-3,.,TGCGCCAGCAGTCCTAACTGGGTTGGGGGCCCCAACTATGGCTACACCTTC,CASSPNWVGGPNYGYTF
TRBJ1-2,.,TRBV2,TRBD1,TGTGCCAGCAGCGGGACAGGGGCCTATGGCTACACCTTC,CASSGTGAYGYTF
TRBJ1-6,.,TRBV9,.,TGTGCCAGCAGCGGTACAGGGTACGATAATTCACCCCTCCACTTT,CASSGTGYDNSPLHF
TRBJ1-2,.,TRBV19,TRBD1,TGTGCCAGTATAGACAGGGGTAACTATGGCTACACCTTC,CASIDRGNYGYTF
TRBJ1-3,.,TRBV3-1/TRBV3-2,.,TGTGCCAGCAGCTGGGCCTTCTCTGGAAACACCATATATTTT,CASSWAFSGNTIYF
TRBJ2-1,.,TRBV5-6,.,TGTGCCAGCAGCTCGATCACAGGAGATAGCTCCTACAATGAGCAGTTCTTC,CASSSITGDSSYNEQFF
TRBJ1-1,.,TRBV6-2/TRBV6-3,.,TGTGCCAGCAGTTACCCAGGAATGAACACTGAAGCTTTCTTT,CASSYPGMNTEAFF
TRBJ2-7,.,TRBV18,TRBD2,TGTGCCAGCTCACCAGTTGCGGGGGGGCCGGGTTACGAGCAGTACTTC,CASSPVAGGPGYEQYF
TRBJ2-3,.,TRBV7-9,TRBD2,TGTGCCAGCAGCTTGTTAGCGGGGGGGACCACAGATACGCAGTATTTT,CASSLLAGGTTDTQYF
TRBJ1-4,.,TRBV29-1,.,TGCAGCGTTGTTCACTCACAGGGATTATCTGAAAAACTGTTTTTT,CSVVHSQGLSEKLFF
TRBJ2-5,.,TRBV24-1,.,TGTGCCACCAGTGATCACCGCGGGATCCTAAAAGAGACCCAGTACTTC,CATSDHRGILKETQYF
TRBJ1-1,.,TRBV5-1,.,TGCGCCAGCAGCTTAGGACAGCCAGGGAGGGACACTGAAGCTTTCTTT,CASSLGQPGRDTEAFF
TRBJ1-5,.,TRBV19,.,TGTGCCAGTAGTACTATGGACAGCAAGGGCAATCAGCCCCAGCATTTT,CASSTMDSKGNQPQHF
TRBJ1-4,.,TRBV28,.,TGTGCCAGTCGGGCGGGGGTTGCTGAAAAACTGTTTTTT,CASRAGVAEKLFF